A selection of T cell receptor beta chains follows, all from one sample in a study of blood T cell repertoires in COVID-19. TCRdb's copy holds only in-frame clones and misses some; the assay was immunoSEQ multiplex PCR. The profile shows roughly 88,000 clones, roughly nine tenths of them singletons. The specimen was peripheral blood. The receptors stem from a woman in her sixties with COVID-19, enrolled during active disease. The CDR3 runs from the conserved cysteine through the conserved F or W. Fields, in order: clone size, D gene, V gene, J gene, CDR3 protein, CDR3 DNA. D genes are given only for firm matches. Rows may omit the clone size; those that give it use once, few, many or a size class.

clone_size: once
d_call: NA
v_call: TRBV6-5
j_call: TRBJ1-1
cdr3_aa: CASTFGREAFF
cdr3_nt: TGTGCCAGCACTTTCGGGAGGGAAGCTTTCTTT

clone_size: NA
d_call: TRBD1
v_call: TRBV6-1
j_call: TRBJ2-7
cdr3_aa: CASSEIGTGTYEQYF
cdr3_nt: TGTGCCAGCAGTGAAATTGGGACAGGGACCTACGAGCAGTACTTC

clone_size: NA
d_call: NA
v_call: TRBV3-1/TRBV3-2
j_call: TRBJ2-7
cdr3_aa: CASSQVVRGTSYEQYF
cdr3_nt: TGTGCCAGCAGCCAAGTTGTGAGGGGGACCTCCTACGAGCAGTACTTC

clone_size: NA
d_call: TRBD1
v_call: TRBV30
j_call: TRBJ1-5
cdr3_aa: CAWSAGQGPNQPQHF
cdr3_nt: TGTGCCTGGAGTGCTGGACAGGGGCCCAATCAGCCCCAGCATTTT

clone_size: NA
d_call: TRBD2
v_call: TRBV5-6
j_call: TRBJ2-7
cdr3_aa: CASSFISGGYEQYF
cdr3_nt: TGTGCCAGCAGCTTCATCAGCGGGGGCTACGAGCAGTACTTC

clone_size: NA
d_call: TRBD1
v_call: TRBV7-8
j_call: TRBJ1-2
cdr3_aa: CASSPRQGASYGYTF
cdr3_nt: TGTGCCAGCAGCCCCCGGCAGGGGGCGAGCTATGGCTACACCTTC

clone_size: NA
d_call: TRBD1
v_call: TRBV19
j_call: TRBJ2-7
cdr3_aa: CASSDRAFYEQYF
cdr3_nt: TGTGCCAGTAGTGACAGGGCCTTCTACGAGCAGTACTTC

clone_size: NA
d_call: NA
v_call: TRBV9
j_call: TRBJ2-1
cdr3_aa: CASSVQLYNEQFF
cdr3_nt: TGTGCCAGCAGCGTACAACTATACAATGAGCAGTTCTTC

clone_size: NA
d_call: NA
v_call: TRBV7-9
j_call: TRBJ2-3
cdr3_aa: CASSLGTFPFTQYF
cdr3_nt: TGTGCCAGCAGCTTAGGGACTTTCCCGTTCACGCAGTATTTT

clone_size: NA
d_call: NA
v_call: TRBV10-1
j_call: TRBJ1-1
cdr3_aa: CASSDPRFPSGEAFF
cdr3_nt: TGCGCCAGCAGTGATCCTAGGTTCCCGTCTGGCGAAGCTTTCTTT

clone_size: NA
d_call: NA
v_call: TRBV19
j_call: TRBJ1-4
cdr3_aa: CASSVDRNMIVKLFF
cdr3_nt: TGTGCCAGTAGTGTCGACAGAAACATGATCGTAAAACTGTTTTTT

clone_size: NA
d_call: TRBD1
v_call: TRBV4-2
j_call: TRBJ1-4
cdr3_aa: CASSQEQGAGEKLFF
cdr3_nt: TGTGCCAGCAGCCAAGAACAGGGGGCAGGTGAAAAACTGTTTTTT

clone_size: NA
d_call: NA
v_call: TRBV28
j_call: TRBJ1-2
cdr3_aa: CASSLSPRGYTF
cdr3_nt: TGTGCCAGCAGTTTAAGCCCGCGGGGCTACACCTTC

clone_size: NA
d_call: NA
v_call: TRBV30
j_call: TRBJ1-2
cdr3_aa: CAWSQDRLYGYTF
cdr3_nt: TGTGCCTGGAGTCAGGACAGACTCTATGGCTACACCTTC

clone_size: few
d_call: TRBD1
v_call: TRBV3-1/TRBV3-2
j_call: TRBJ1-5
cdr3_aa: CASSPDRGNQPQHF
cdr3_nt: TGTGCCAGCAGCCCCGACAGGGGCAATCAGCCCCAGCATTTT

clone_size: NA
d_call: NA
v_call: TRBV5-6
j_call: TRBJ1-2
cdr3_aa: CASSLRGQLYGYTF
cdr3_nt: TGTGCCAGCAGCTTGAGGGGTCAGCTCTATGGCTACACCTTC

clone_size: NA
d_call: NA
v_call: TRBV5-4
j_call: TRBJ2-3
cdr3_aa: CATTEGTDTQYF
cdr3_nt: TGTGCCACCACCGAGGGCACAGATACGCAGTATTTT